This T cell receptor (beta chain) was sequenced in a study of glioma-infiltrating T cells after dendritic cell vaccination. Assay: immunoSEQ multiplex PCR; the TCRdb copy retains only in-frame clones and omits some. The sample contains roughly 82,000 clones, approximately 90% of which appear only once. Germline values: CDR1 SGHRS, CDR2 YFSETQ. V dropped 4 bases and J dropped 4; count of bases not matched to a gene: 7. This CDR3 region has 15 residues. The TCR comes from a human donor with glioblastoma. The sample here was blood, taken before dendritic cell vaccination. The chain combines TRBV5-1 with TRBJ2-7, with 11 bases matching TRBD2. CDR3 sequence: CASSQTSGSSYEQYF. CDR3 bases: TGCGCCAGCAGCCAAACTAGCGGGAGTTCTTACGAGCAGTACTTC. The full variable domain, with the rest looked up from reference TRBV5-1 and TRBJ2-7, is KAGVTQTPRYLIKTRGQQVTLSCSPISGHRSVSWYQQTPGQGLQFLFEYFSETQRNKGNFPGRFSGRQFSNSRSEMNVSTLELGDSALYLCASSQTSGSSYEQYFGPGTRLTVT.